This TCR beta chain stems from a study of T cell responses to AZD1222 COVID-19 vaccine. Findings and caveats of the study: Clonal diversity was possibly underestimated, and white British individuals and females predominated among donors. At baseline, seropositivity was found in only a handful of AZD1222 recipients.

Losses at the gene ends were 4 bases for V and 5 bases for J; bases not matched to a gene: 3. In germline, CDR1 is LNHDA, CDR2 SQIVND (reference sequence). This CDR3 contains 14 residues. Regarding this clone: What it recognizes is unknown.

Some clones are missing from TCRdb's copy, which holds only in-frame ones; the method was immunoSEQ multiplex PCR. The sample contains around 84,000 clones, roughly nine tenths of which appear only once. This clonotype was sampled from an adult in good health. The sample in question was peripheral blood, obtained on day 0 of AZD1222 vaccination. This rearrangement joins TRBV19 to TRBJ1-4; 8 bases are shared with TRBD1. The CDR3 nucleotides read TGTGCCAGTAGTACGGGACAGGCGAATGAAAAACTGTTTTTT. It codes for CASSTGQANEKLFF.